This is a list of T cell receptor beta chains from one sample in a study of blood T cells in healthy people across ages. MiXCR was run by TCRdb on the 5' RACE reads, yielding one entry per CDR3 protein. There are roughly 570,000 distinct CDR3 sequences in the sample; roughly 28% occur only once, and around 20% lies in the top ten. The sample consisted of blood. These receptors originate from a woman aged 70-85 years in good health. Each CDR3 is given with its conserved first and last residue. A D gene is named only where the DNA matches it firmly. Only some rows state a clone size, as once, few, many or a class for expanded clones.

few | TRBJ2-5 | TRBV5-1 | TRBD2 | TGCGCCAGCAGCTCAGACTCCAGCGGGGGGACCCAGTACTTC | CASSSDSSGGTQYF
. | TRBJ2-2 | TRBV10-3 | . | TGTGCCATCAGCAGCACGAACACCGGGGAGCTGTTTTTT | CAISSTNTGELFF
. | TRBJ1-1 | TRBV5-1 | . | TGCGCCAGCAGCCCACGAACGGGCGGTGAAGCTTTCTTT | CASSPRTGGEAFF
. | TRBJ1-1 | TRBV20-1 | TRBD1 | TGCAGTGCCACCGGGACAGGGAACACTGGAGCTTTCTTT | CSATGTGNTGAFF
few | TRBJ2-3 | TRBV12-3/TRBV12-4 | . | TGTGCCAGCAGTTTTTTTCGCACAGATACGCAGTATTTT | CASSFFRTDTQYF
many | TRBJ2-5 | TRBV20-1 | TRBD2 | TGCAGTGTTAGACTAGCGGGGGACACCCAAGAGACCCAGTACTTC | CSVRLAGDTQETQYF
. | TRBJ2-3 | TRBV29-1 | . | TGCAGCGTAGTACCGAGGGGCGCGGATACGCAGTATTTT | CSVVPRGADTQYF
few | TRBJ1-2 | TRBV6-1 | . | TGTGCCAGCAGTGAAGCTAATACAAGGACATATGGCTACACCTTC | CASSEANTRTYGYTF
. | TRBJ2-7 | TRBV6-5 | . | TGTGCCAGCAGAAAGGGGTCTACCTACGAGCAGTACTTC | CASRKGSTYEQYF
. | TRBJ1-1 | TRBV20-1 | . | TGCAGTGCTAGAGACCAGGATGGTGGGGACACTGAAGCTTTCTTT | CSARDQDGGDTEAFF
. | TRBJ1-1 | TRBV7-8 | TRBD1 | TGTGCCAGCAGCTCAACTAACAGGGGCACCATGAACACTGAAGCTTTCTTT | CASSSTNRGTMNTEAFF
few | TRBJ2-5 | TRBV2 | TRBD1 | TGTGCCAGCAGAGACAGGGTAGAGACCCAGTACTTC | CASRDRVETQYF
. | TRBJ2-7 | TRBV27 | . | TGTGCCAGCAGTGTCCGGGACGGAACCTACGAGCAGTACTTC | CASSVRDGTYEQYF
few | TRBJ2-3 | TRBV5-8 | . | TGTGCCAGCAGCCCGGGCCTGGGGACAACAGATACGCAGTATTTT | CASSPGLGTTDTQYF
. | TRBJ1-1 | TRBV11-1 | TRBD1 | TGTGCCAGCAGCTACTTCGGACAGGGGGCTACTGAAGCTTTCTTT | CASSYFGQGATEAFF
few | TRBJ2-3 | TRBV6-5 | TRBD1 | TGTGCCAGCAGCCGGGACAGGCGTACAGATACGCAGTATTTT | CASSRDRRTDTQYF
few | TRBJ1-5 | TRBV20-1 | . | TGCAGTGCTAGGGGGGAGGGCAATCAGCCCCAGCATTTT | CSARGEGNQPQHF
. | TRBJ2-5 | TRBV7-2 | TRBD1 | TGTGCCAGCAGCCGCAGACAGGGAATCGCGGAGACCCAGTACTTC | CASSRRQGIAETQYF
. | TRBJ2-3 | TRBV2 | . | TGTGCCAGCAGTGACAAGAGTAGCACAGATACGCAGTATTTT | CASSDKSSTDTQYF
. | TRBJ1-2 | TRBV20-1 | . | TGCAGTGCTAGCAACTTCAGGGGCACATATGGCTACACCTTC | CSASNFRGTYGYTF
few | TRBJ2-7 | TRBV7-9 | . | TGTGCCAGCAGCTTAGGATGGCAGAAGGAATGGGAGCAGTACTTC | CASSLGWQKEWEQYF
. | TRBJ2-5 | TRBV18 | TRBD1 | TGTGCCAGCTCACGCGAGACAGGGGGTGAGACCCAGTACTTC | CASSRETGGETQYF
. | TRBJ2-1 | TRBV5-7 | . | TGTGCCAGCAGCTTGAAAGGGCCTGACTCCTACAATGAGCAGTTCTTC | CASSLKGPDSYNEQFF
few | TRBJ1-1 | TRBV6-5 | . | TGTGTCAGCAGTCCAGGGTATCAGGCTGAAGCTTTCTTT | CVSSPGYQAEAFF
. | TRBJ2-7 | TRBV20-1 | . | TGCAGTGCTAGTCGTTCCGTCCAGGCCATCTACGAGCAGTACTTC | CSASRSVQAIYEQYF
. | TRBJ2-1 | TRBV7-9 | TRBD1 | TGTGCCAGCAGCCCCGGGACAGGGGCCTCCCTGAGGGATGAGCAGTTCTTC | CASSPGTGASLRDEQFF
. | TRBJ1-2 | TRBV7-9 | . | TGTGCCAGCCCGGATGGCTACACCTTC | CASPDGYTF
. | TRBJ2-3 | TRBV4-3 | TRBD2 | TGCGCCAGCAGCCGACTAGCGGGAGATACGCAGTATTTT | CASSRLAGDTQYF
. | TRBJ2-4 | TRBV7-3 | TRBD1 | TGTGCCAGCAGCTCACGACAGGGAAACATTCAGTACTTC | CASSSRQGNIQYF
. | TRBJ2-7 | TRBV4-2 | TRBD2 | TGTGCCAGCAGCCAACAGACTAGCGGGGGATATGGGTACGAGCAGTACTTC | CASSQQTSGGYGYEQYF
few | TRBJ2-7 | TRBV7-2 | . | TGTGCCAGCAGCTGGAAACTAGGGTACGAGCAGTACTTC | CASSWKLGYEQYF
. | TRBJ2-7 | TRBV4-1 | . | TGCGCCAGCAGCCAAGACCAGGTCTCCGACGAGCAGTACTTC | CASSQDQVSDEQYF
. | TRBJ1-2 | TRBV5-1 | . | TGCGCCAGCAGCTCAATAGGGACTCCCGGGAGCGGCTACACCTTC | CASSSIGTPGSGYTF
. | TRBJ2-7 | TRBV9 | TRBD1 | TGTGCCAGCAGCCCCAGCAGGGGGTACGAGCAGTACTTC | CASSPSRGYEQYF
. | TRBJ1-4 | TRBV3-1 | . | TGTGCCAGCAGCCTGACAGTAAAGGAAAAACTGTTTTTT | CASSLTVKEKLFF
. | TRBJ2-4 | TRBV20-1 | . | TGCAGTGCTAGAGATGAGAACAGAAACATTCAGTACTTC | CSARDENRNIQYF
. | TRBJ2-3 | TRBV29-1 | . | TGCAGCGTTGAGCGGGCGGGGAACACGGATACGCAGTATTTT | CSVERAGNTDTQYF
. | TRBJ2-5 | TRBV6-2/TRBV6-3 | TRBD2 | TGTGCCAGCAGTTACAGGGGAGGACTAGCGGGAGAGACCCAGTACTTC | CASSYRGGLAGETQYF
. | TRBJ2-1 | TRBV20-1 | . | TGCAGTGCCCCTCTAGGTTTTCTAGGGGCGGTTGAGCAGTTCTTC | CSAPLGFLGAVEQFF
once | TRBJ2-1 | TRBV20-1 | . | TGCAGTGCTAGGAACGGACCCCATGAGCAGTTCTTC | CSARNGPHEQFF
. | TRBJ1-2 | TRBV5-1 | . | TGCGCCAGCAGCCCGCTGGTAGGCGGACCCCTTGAAGGCTACACCTTC | CASSPLVGGPLEGYTF
. | TRBJ2-7 | TRBV20-1 | TRBD1 | TGCAGTGCCCATGACAGGGGAGGCGAGCAGTACTTC | CSAHDRGGEQYF
few | TRBJ2-1 | TRBV6-1 | TRBD2 | TGTGCCAGCAGTGGGGGACTAGGTAACAATGAGCAGTTCTTC | CASSGGLGNNEQFF
many | TRBJ2-3 | TRBV2 | . | TGTGCCAGCAGTGAGGATGGGGTGGATACGCAGTATTTT | CASSEDGVDTQYF
few | TRBJ2-1 | TRBV7-3 | TRBD2 | TGTGCCAGCAGCTCCTGGACTAGCGGGTCCTACAATGAGCAGTTCTTC | CASSSWTSGSYNEQFF
once | TRBJ2-3 | TRBV7-9 | TRBD2 | TGTGCCAGCAGCTCGGGACTAGCTTTACCCACAGATACGCAGTATTTT | CASSSGLALPTDTQYF
few | TRBJ2-5 | TRBV18 | . | TGTGCCAGCTCACCTACTCGGGGTCTCGACGGGACCCAGTACTTC | CASSPTRGLDGTQYF
few | TRBJ2-1 | TRBV6-5 | TRBD2 | TGTGCCAGCAGTTACTCGGGCGGGGGGACTAGCGGGACTTACAATGAGCAGTTCTTC | CASSYSGGGTSGTYNEQFF
few | TRBJ2-3 | TRBV5-1 | TRBD1 | TGCGCCAGCAGCAACGAAGGACAGGGGGCAGATACGCAGTATTTT | CASSNEGQGADTQYF
. | TRBJ1-1 | TRBV28 | . | TGTGCCAGCACCCTCCTACAGGGAAACACTGAAGCTTTCTTT | CASTLLQGNTEAFF